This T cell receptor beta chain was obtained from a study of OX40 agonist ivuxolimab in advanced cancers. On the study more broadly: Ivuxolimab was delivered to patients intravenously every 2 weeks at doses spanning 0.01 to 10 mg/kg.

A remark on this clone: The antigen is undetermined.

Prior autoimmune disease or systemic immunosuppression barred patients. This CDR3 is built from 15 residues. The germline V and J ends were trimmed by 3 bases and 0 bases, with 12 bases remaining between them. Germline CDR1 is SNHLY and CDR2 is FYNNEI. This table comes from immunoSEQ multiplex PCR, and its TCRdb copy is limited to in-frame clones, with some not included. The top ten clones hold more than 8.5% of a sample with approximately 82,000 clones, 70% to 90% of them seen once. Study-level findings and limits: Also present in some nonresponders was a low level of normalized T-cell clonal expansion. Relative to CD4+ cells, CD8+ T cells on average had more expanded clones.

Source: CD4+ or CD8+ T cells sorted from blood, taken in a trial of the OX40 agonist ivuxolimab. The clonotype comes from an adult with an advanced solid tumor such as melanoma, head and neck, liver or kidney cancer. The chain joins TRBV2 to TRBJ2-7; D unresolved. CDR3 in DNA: TGTGCCAGCAGTGACGAGCGTCTGAGCTCCTACGAGCAGTACTTC. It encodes CASSDERLSSYEQYF.